The clone carrying this TCR beta chain is a singleton in its sample. MiXCR, run by TCRdb on the multiplex PCR reads, gives a single entry per CDR3 protein. The profile shows around 250,000 distinct CDR3 sequences, under 35% of them singletons. The lymph nodes were axillary draining lymph nodes from breast cancer patients. The sample originates from a study of breast tumors, draining lymph nodes, adjacent tissues. The sequenced material came from axillary lymph node tissue. The clonotype originates from a female donor with breast cancer. Some clones in this sample may be carry-over from other donors' samples.

This chain's CDR3 is CASRGLAGFWDTQYF. CDR3 bases: TGTGCCAGCAGGGGACTAGCGGGGTTCTGGGATACGCAGTATTTT. The rearrangement uses TRBV7-2 and TRBJ2-3; 13 positions agree with TRBD2. Germline V gene lookup returns CDR1 SGHTA and CDR2 FQGNSA. The CDR3 has 15 residues. V lost 6 bases to trimming and J lost 6 bases; unmatched junction nucleotides: 6.